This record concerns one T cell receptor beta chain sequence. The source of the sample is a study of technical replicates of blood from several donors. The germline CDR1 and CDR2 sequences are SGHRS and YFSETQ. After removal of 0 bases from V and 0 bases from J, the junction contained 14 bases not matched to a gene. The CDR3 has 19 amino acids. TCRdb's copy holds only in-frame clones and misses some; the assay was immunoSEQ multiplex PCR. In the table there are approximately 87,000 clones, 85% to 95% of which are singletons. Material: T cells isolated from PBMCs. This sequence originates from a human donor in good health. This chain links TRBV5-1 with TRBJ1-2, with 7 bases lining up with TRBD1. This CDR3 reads CASSLEAGTVSTTNYGYTF. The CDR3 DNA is TGCGCCAGCAGCTTGGAGGCTGGGACAGTTTCGACAACTAACTATGGCTACACCTTC. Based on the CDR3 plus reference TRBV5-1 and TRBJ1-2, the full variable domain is KAGVTQTPRYLIKTRGQQVTLSCSPISGHRSVSWYQQTPGQGLQFLFEYFSETQRNKGNFPGRFSGRQFSNSRSEMNVSTLELGDSALYLCASSLEAGTVSTTNYGYTFGSGTRLTVV.